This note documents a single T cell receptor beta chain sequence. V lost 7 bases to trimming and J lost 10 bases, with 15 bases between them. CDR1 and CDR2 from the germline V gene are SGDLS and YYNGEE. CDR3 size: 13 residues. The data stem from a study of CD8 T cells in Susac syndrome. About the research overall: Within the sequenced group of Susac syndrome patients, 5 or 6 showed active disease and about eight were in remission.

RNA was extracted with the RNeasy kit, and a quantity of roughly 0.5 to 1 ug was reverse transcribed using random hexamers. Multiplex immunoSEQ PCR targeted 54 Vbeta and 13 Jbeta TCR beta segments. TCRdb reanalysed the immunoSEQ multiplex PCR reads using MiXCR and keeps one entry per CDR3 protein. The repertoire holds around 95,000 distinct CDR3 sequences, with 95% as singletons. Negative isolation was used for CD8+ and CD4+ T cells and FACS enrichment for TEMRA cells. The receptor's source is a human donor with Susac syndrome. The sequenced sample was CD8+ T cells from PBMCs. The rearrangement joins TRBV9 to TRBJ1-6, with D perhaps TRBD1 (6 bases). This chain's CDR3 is CASRGGGGSPLHF. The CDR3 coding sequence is TGTGCCAGCCGGGGGGGCGGAGGCTCACCCCTCCACTTT.